This TCR beta chain derives from a study of T cells in Graves' hyperthyroidism and ophthalmopathy. RNA transcripts gave rise to amplified TCR beta CDR3 regions. The primer set for the first-round RT-PCR of the TCR CDR3 was HTBI. MiXCR was run by TCRdb on the multiplex PCR reads, yielding one entry per CDR3 protein. The sample consists of hundreds of thousands of distinct CDR3 sequences, 14% of them appearing once. The table lists this clonotype with many counts. The sample was blood. The sequence came from a woman between 18 and 29 years old with Graves' hyperthyroidism.

The CDR3 DNA follows: TGTGCCAGCAGTTCTCAGTTGGCTTGGCAGTGGGATTATCAGCCCCAGCATTTT. Translation: CASSSQLAWQWDYQPQHF. The chain employs TRBV28 and TRBJ1-5; D gene ambiguous. Germline CDR1 is MDHEN and CDR2 is SYDVKM. Trimming removed 4 bases at V and 5 bases at J, with 24 bases between. The CDR3 is made up of 18 amino acids.